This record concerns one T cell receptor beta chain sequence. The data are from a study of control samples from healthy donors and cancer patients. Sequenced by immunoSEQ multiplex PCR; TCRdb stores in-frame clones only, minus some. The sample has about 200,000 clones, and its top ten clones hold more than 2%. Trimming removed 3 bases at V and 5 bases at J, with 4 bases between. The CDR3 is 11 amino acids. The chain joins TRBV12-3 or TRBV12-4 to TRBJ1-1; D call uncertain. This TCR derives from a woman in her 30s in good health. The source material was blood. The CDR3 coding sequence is TGTGCCAGCAGTTTCGGGACTGAAGCTTTCTTT. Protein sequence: CASSFGTEAFF.